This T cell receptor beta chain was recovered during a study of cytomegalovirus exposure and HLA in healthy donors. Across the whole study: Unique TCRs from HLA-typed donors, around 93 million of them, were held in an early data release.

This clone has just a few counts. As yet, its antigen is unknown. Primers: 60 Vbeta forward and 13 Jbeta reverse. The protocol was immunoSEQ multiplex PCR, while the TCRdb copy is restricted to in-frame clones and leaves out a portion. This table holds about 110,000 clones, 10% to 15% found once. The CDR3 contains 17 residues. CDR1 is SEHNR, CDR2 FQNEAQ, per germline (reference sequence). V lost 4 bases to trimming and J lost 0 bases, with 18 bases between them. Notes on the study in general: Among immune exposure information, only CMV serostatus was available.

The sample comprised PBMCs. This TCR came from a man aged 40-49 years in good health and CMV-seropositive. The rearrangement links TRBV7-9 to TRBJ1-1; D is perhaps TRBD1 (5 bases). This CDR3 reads CASSSSRTTSLNTEAFF. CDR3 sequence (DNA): TGTGCCAGCAGCTCCTCGAGGACAACCTCGTTGAACACTGAAGCTTTCTTT.